This T cell receptor (beta chain) was sequenced for a study of T cell repertoires in cytomegalovirus infection. Study context: Public signatures in TCR beta pointed to CMV infection and matching HLA type.

MiXCR, run by TCRdb on the reads, gives a single entry per CDR3 protein. Here the sample spans under 850,000 distinct CDR3 sequences, roughly a third being singletons. The source is a human donor in good health (CMV status not recorded). Some clones in this sample may be carry-over from other donors' samples. Sequencing was carried out using PBMCs.

CDR3 in DNA: TGTGCCAGCAGCTCAACCGGGACAGGAACATATCAGCCCCAGCATTTT. This translates into CASSSTGTGTYQPQHF. V usage is TRBV5-6 and J usage is TRBJ1-5; 8 bases map to TRBD1. V gave up 3 bases and J gave up 5 bases; unmatched junction bases: 10. This CDR3 spans 16 amino acids. Germline CDR1 is SGHDT and CDR2 is YYEEEE.